Each of the 20 T cell receptor beta chains below was sequenced from the same sample in a study of blood T cell repertoires in COVID-19. The data were produced by immunoSEQ multiplex PCR, yet TCRdb's version contains in-frame clones alone and is incomplete. The sample gives fewer than 20,000 clones, roughly 90% of which show up once; about 8.3% is in the top ten. Sequencing used peripheral blood. These receptors originate from a human donor in a cohort sampled during active COVID-19. The donor label of this sample is uncertain.

V usage is TRBV3-1 (or the pseudogene TRBV3-2) and J usage is TRBJ2-4; D perhaps matches TRBD2 (6 bases). The CDR3 is made up of 14 amino acids. V dropped 6 bases and J dropped 7 bases, with 16 bases sitting between them. Germline assignment: CDR1 LGHDT and CDR2 YNNKEL (reference sequence). CDR3 DNA sequence: TGTGCCAGCAGTCTAGGAGGGGCAGAGAACATTCAGTACTTC. It translates to CASSLGGAENIQYF.

The chain joins TRBV3-1 (or the pseudogene TRBV3-2) to TRBJ2-7, with D perhaps matching TRBD2 (5 bases). Germline V lookup: CDR1 LGHDT, CDR2 YNNKEL (reference sequence). The CDR3 sequence is 12 residues long. V dropped 3 bases and J dropped 3 bases, with 6 bases sitting between them. The CDR3 nucleotides read TGTGCCAGCAGCCAGAGGGTCTACGAGCAGTACTTC. Its protein is CASSQRVYEQYF.

The genes are TRBV6-5 and TRBJ1-2, with D perhaps TRBD1 (5 bases). V was pared by 4 bases and J by 5 bases, with 8 bases between. The germline gives CDR1 MNHEY, CDR2 SVGAGI. CDR3 length: 12 residues. The CDR3 spells CASSFQGYGYTF. The CDR3 bases are TGTGCCAGCAGTTTTCAGGGTTATGGCTACACCTTC.

A single count supports this clone. V is TRBV29-1 and J is TRBJ1-3; D is possibly TRBD1 (6 bases). There are 15 residues in the CDR3. Trimming stripped 4 bases from V and 3 bases from J, with 16 bases between. Germline lookup yields CDR1 SQVTM and CDR2 ANQGSEA. The CDR3 DNA follows: TGCAGCGTTGCGTTCAGGGGCGCCTTTGGAAACACCATATATTTT. It is translated as CSVAFRGAFGNTIYF.

This chain joins TRBV12-3 or TRBV12-4 and TRBJ2-7; possible D gene TRBD1, 6 bases. Trimming took off 6 bases at V and 2 bases at J, with 11 bases between the two ends. The CDR3 totals 13 residues. In DNA, the CDR3 is TGTGCCAGCAGCACGGGGACAACCTACGAGCAGTACTTC. Translation: CASSTGTTYEQYF.

This sequence joins TRBV4-2 and TRBJ2-1; no definite D call. This CDR3 comprises 13 residues. Deletions cut 2 bases from V and 6 bases from J, with 8 bases between. Germline V gene data show CDR1 as LGHNA and CDR2 as YNFKEQ. The DNA for the CDR3 is TGTGCCAGCAGCCAACCACTAACCAATGAGCAGTTCTTC. Protein product: CASSQPLTNEQFF.

The gene calls are TRBV2 and TRBJ1-2, with no clear D. The germline V gene has CDR1 SNHLY and CDR2 FYNNEI. The CDR3 extends over 13 amino acids. V lost 8 bases and J lost 4, with 14 bases in between. CDR3 DNA: TGTGCCAGCTCTTCGATGGAGGCCTATGGCTACACCTTC. Translated: CASSSMEAYGYTF.

The chain links TRBV9 to TRBJ2-3; TRBD1 might be the D (6 bases). The V and J ends lost 0 bases and 4 bases respectively, with 9 bases between them. This CDR3 comprises 14 residues. CDR1 is SGDLS, CDR2 YYNGEE, per germline. The CDR3: CASSVDPGADTQYF. The CDR3 coding sequence is TGTGCCAGCAGCGTAGACCCAGGGGCAGATACGCAGTATTTT.

In its sample, this clone was seen once. The CDR3 reads CASSYYDRGNTEAFF. CDR3 in DNA: TGCGCCAGCAGCTATTACGACAGGGGGAACACTGAAGCTTTCTTT. The rearrangement joins TRBV4-1 to TRBJ1-1; TRBD1 matches at 8 bases. After removal of 5 bases from V and 1 base from J, the junction contained 6 bases not matched to a gene. Germline assignment: CDR1 MGHRA and CDR2 YSYEKL. There are 15 residues in the CDR3.

This clone was detected once. The V and J genes are TRBV6-5 and TRBJ2-7, with D possibly matching TRBD2 (5 bases). CDR3 length: 14 residues. Germline V gene sequence: CDR1 MNHEY, CDR2 SVGAGI. The V end lost 5 bases, the J end lost 2 bases, and 13 bases lay between the germline ends. The CDR3 sequence: CASSPNPGTYEQYF. The CDR3 DNA reads as TGTGCCAGCAGTCCCAACCCCGGGACCTACGAGCAGTACTTC.

This clone was seen once. The chain couples TRBV5-6 to TRBJ2-5; D perhaps matches TRBD2 (7 bases). Trimming shortened V by 4 bases and J by 4 bases, and 17 bases separated the two germline ends. Per germline, CDR1 SGHDT and CDR2 YYEEEE. The CDR3 is made up of 15 amino acids. For the CDR3, the DNA is TGTGCCAGCAGCCCCCACGGGGGCGGGGGAGAGACCCAGTACTTC. Encoded protein: CASSPHGGGGETQYF.

The J gene is TRBJ2-1, the V gene TRBV27, with a weak D call TRBD1 (5 bases). The V and J ends lost 6 bases and 1 base respectively, with 13 bases between them. There are 15 residues in the CDR3. Germline-derived CDR1 and CDR2 are MNHEY and SMNVEV (reference sequence). CDR3 bases: TGTGCCAGCAGGACAGCCGCCGGTTCCTACAATGAGCAGTTCTTC. As protein: CASRTAAGSYNEQFF.

V gene TRBV7-6 combines with J gene TRBJ1-4; 7 bases agree with TRBD1. J gave up 5 bases and V 5 bases, and 11 bases lay outside the gene matches. The germline CDR1 and CDR2 sequences are SGHVS and FNYEAQ. This CDR3 has 16 amino acids. CDR3 DNA sequence: TGTGCCAGCAGCGGAACGACAGGGATGTTAAATGAAAAACTGTTTTTT. It specifies CASSGTTGMLNEKLFF.

This clone was seen a single time. The CDR3 is CASSSPSGQNNEQFF. CDR3 sequence (DNA): TGCGCCAGCAGCTCACCTTCGGGACAAAACAATGAGCAGTTCTTC. The chain recombines TRBV5-1 with TRBJ2-1, with D perhaps TRBD1 (6 bases). Trimming removed 3 bases at V and 5 bases at J, with 15 bases between. Germline CDR1 is SGHRS and CDR2 is YFSETQ. The CDR3 runs to 15 residues.

In its sample, this clone was seen a few times. This chain connects TRBV5-1 to TRBJ2-2; tentatively, D is TRBD1 (5 bases). The CDR3 spans 14 residues. The V end lost 2 bases, the J end lost 2 bases, and 7 bases lay between the germline ends. CDR1 SGHRS and CDR2 YFSETQ come from the germline V gene. CDR3 sequence reads: CASSFRGNTGELFF. CDR3 nucleotide sequence: TGCGCCAGCAGCTTTAGGGGAAACACCGGGGAGCTGTTTTTT.

V and J are TRBV3-1 (or the pseudogene TRBV3-2) and TRBJ2-1; the D is unclear. The CDR3 sequence is 11 residues long. The germline V and J ends were trimmed by 5 bases and 3 bases, with 2 bases remaining between them. Germline values: CDR1 LGHDT, CDR2 YNNKEL (reference sequence). Here the CDR3 reads CASSYYNEQFF. CDR3 sequence (DNA): TGTGCCAGCAGCTACTACAATGAGCAGTTCTTC.

The chain links TRBV12-3 or TRBV12-4 to TRBJ2-1; 9 positions agree with TRBD1. The CDR3 runs 13 residues. With V trimmed by 5 bases and J by 12 bases, 8 bases remained unmatched. The CDR3 is CASSLQQGAVQFF. The CDR3, as DNA: TGTGCCAGCAGTCTCCAACAGGGGGCGGTGCAGTTCTTC.

This clone was counted between two and nine times. In the same sample, other DNA sequences code for this CDR3. This chain links TRBV5-1 with TRBJ1-5; unclear D gene. Germline values: CDR1 SGHRS, CDR2 YFSETQ. Trimming took 2 bases from V and 6 from J, leaving 9 bases between them. CDR3 length equals 13 residues. CDR3 nucleotides: TGCGCCAGCAGCTTATCGGGTAGTCAGCCCCAGCATTTT. Translating it yields CASSLSGSQPQHF.

This clone was found a few times. The chain joins TRBV18 to TRBJ1-3; possibly TRBD1 for D (6 bases). V gave up 2 bases and J gave up 3 bases, with 11 bases separating them. The CDR3 is 15 amino acids. Germline CDR1 and CDR2: KGHSH and LQKENI. This chain's CDR3 is CASSPSGTYGNTIYF. Here the CDR3 DNA reads TGTGCCAGCTCACCATCCGGGACATATGGAAACACCATATATTTT.

The chain carries TRBV5-1 and TRBJ1-1; no definite D call. Germline V CDR1 and CDR2: SGHRS, YFSETQ. The germline V and J ends were trimmed by 4 bases and 1 base, with 8 bases remaining between them. The CDR3 length is 13 residues. DNA for the CDR3: TGCGCCAGCAGCCCTCGGGGGAACACTGAAGCTTTCTTT. Encoded protein: CASSPRGNTEAFF.